Presented here are 29 T cell receptor beta chains from one specimen sequenced in a study of shared clonotypes between healthy human individuals. Positive CCR7 selection of CD45RO-negative cells yielded the naive CD8 cells, and terminally differentiated effector memory CD45RA+ cells were excluded. Only in-frame clones appear in the TCRdb table, and some are missing; sequencing was by immunoSEQ multiplex PCR. The sample lists some 2.1 million clones, 85% to 95% occurring once. Sequences were obtained from naive CD8+ T cells sorted from blood. The receptors come from a man in his late teens or twenties in good health.

V gene TRBV27 combines with J gene TRBJ2-3; D unclear. CDR3 length: 14 residues. CDR1 MNHEY and CDR2 SMNVEV come from the germline V gene (reference sequence). Trimming stripped 10 bases from V and 3 bases from J, with 17 bases between. This CDR3 reads CATSTASLTDTQYF. As DNA, the CDR3 is TGTGCCACTTCGACCGCTTCGTTAACAGATACGCAGTATTTT.

This chain connects TRBV30 to TRBJ2-3; 8 positions match TRBD2. The V gene end was trimmed by 5 bases and the J gene end by 4 bases; junction bases not matched to a gene: 8. The CDR3 totals 14 residues. The germline CDR1 and CDR2 sequences are GTSNPN and SVGIG (reference sequence). The CDR3 spells CAWGTAGGADTQYF. The CDR3 DNA reads as TGTGCCTGGGGGACGGCGGGGGGTGCAGATACGCAGTATTTT.

The V gene is TRBV7-9, the J gene TRBJ1-1; no clear D. This CDR3 has 13 amino acids. Trimming stripped 5 bases from V and 0 bases from J, with 7 bases between. CDR1 is SEHNR and CDR2 is FQNEAQ in the germline V gene (reference sequence). The CDR3 spells CASSDSLNTEAFF. CDR3 coding DNA: TGTGCCAGCAGCGACTCATTGAACACTGAAGCTTTCTTT.

This clone was recorded once. The V call is TRBV11-2, the J call TRBJ2-3; no firm D call. Trimming took off 0 bases at V and 0 bases at J, with 10 bases between the two ends. CDR3 length: 16 residues. The germline gives CDR1 SGHAT, CDR2 FQNNGV. The CDR3 coding sequence is TGTGCCAGCAGCTTAGATCGAAGGTTTAGCACAGATACGCAGTATTTT. It specifies CASSLDRRFSTDTQYF.

V usage is TRBV30 and J usage is TRBJ1-4; D is undetermined. From germline, CDR1 is GTSNPN and CDR2 SVGIG (reference sequence). Trimming took off 7 bases at V and 0 bases at J, with 9 bases between the two ends. The CDR3 totals 13 residues. The CDR3 here is CALERTTNEKLFF. The CDR3 DNA reads as TGTGCCTTAGAAAGGACAACTAATGAAAAACTGTTTTTT. The full variable domain, its missing parts supplied by reference TRBV30 and TRBJ1-4, is SQTIHQWPATLVQPVGSPLSLECTVEGTSNPNLYWYRQAAGRGLQLLFYSVGIGQISSEVPQNLSASRPQDRQFILSSKKLLLSDSGFYLCALERTTNEKLFFGSGTQLSVL.

The rearrangement links TRBV19 to TRBJ1-2; the D gene is possibly TRBD1 (5 bases). V lost 1 base, J lost 6 bases, and 15 bases lay in between. There are 15 residues in the CDR3. CDR1 LNHDA and CDR2 SQIVND come from the germline V gene (reference sequence). DNA of the CDR3: TGTGCCAGTAGTATAGTTGACGGGGCTGGAGATGGCTACACCTTC. Protein: CASSIVDGAGDGYTF.

This clone came up once. The chain links TRBV6-5 to TRBJ1-3; 7 bases are a match to TRBD1. V dropped 6 bases and J dropped 1; count of bases not matched to a gene: 6. The CDR3 is made up of 15 amino acids. The germline V gene has CDR1 MNHEY and CDR2 SVGAGI. As DNA, the CDR3 is TGTGCCAGCAGACTTGGGGACAGTTCTGGAAACACCATATATTTT. Its protein product is CASRLGDSSGNTIYF.

This sequence joins TRBV29-1 and TRBJ2-1, with a possible D match to TRBD2 (5 bases). CDR3 length: 17 residues. Per the germline V gene, CDR1 is SQVTM and CDR2 is ANQGSEA. Trimming removed 1 base from V and 9 bases from J, with 25 bases in between. The CDR3 DNA reads TGCAGCGTTGAAGGGGAGCAGGACTTTATCCGACTTGGTGAGCAGTTCTTC. Amino acids: CSVEGEQDFIRLGEQFF.

This clone was counted between two and nine times. V usage is TRBV9 and J usage is TRBJ1-4; D is uncertain. Looked up from germline, CDR1 is SGDLS and CDR2 is YYNGEE. Deletions cut 4 bases from V and 5 bases from J, with 15 bases between. The CDR3 sequence is 15 residues long. Here the CDR3 reads CASSYNESPNEKLFF. In nucleotides, the CDR3 is TGTGCCAGCAGCTATAATGAGAGCCCCAATGAAAAACTGTTTTTT.

The V call is TRBV9, the J call TRBJ2-7; D gene unclear. CDR3 length: 15 residues. Between the trimmed V and J ends, which lost 4 bases and 4 bases, there was a span of 18 bases. CDR1 SGDLS and CDR2 YYNGEE come from the germline V gene. The CDR3 DNA follows: TGTGCCAGCAGCTTGGGAACTTCCCAAGAATACGAGCAGTACTTC. Protein sequence: CASSLGTSQEYEQYF.

The chain has TRBV4-1 and TRBJ2-3; 11 nucleotides agree with TRBD2. The CDR3 length is 15 residues. Germline values: CDR1 MGHRA, CDR2 YSYEKL. V lost 2 bases, J lost 5 bases, and 3 bases stayed unmatched. CDR3 sequence (DNA): TGCGCCAGCAGCCAATCGCTAGCGGGAGGAGATACGCAGTATTTT. As protein: CASSQSLAGGDTQYF.

The J gene is TRBJ2-1, the V gene TRBV2, with 9 positions matching TRBD2. The germline V gene has CDR1 SNHLY and CDR2 FYNNEI. The CDR3 loop spans 17 amino acids. Losses at the gene ends were 3 bases for V and 8 bases for J; bases not matched to a gene: 14. As DNA, the CDR3 is TGTGCCAGCAGTGAGATACGGGCGGGAGGGCCAATCTATGAGCAGTTCTTC. Its protein product is CASSEIRAGGPIYEQFF.

The chain couples TRBV10-2 to TRBJ2-5; D perhaps matches TRBD1 (5 bases). V gave up 7 bases and J gave up 5 bases, with 17 bases separating them. The CDR3 spans 14 residues. Germline CDR1 reads WSHSY; CDR2 reads SAAADI. Here the CDR3 reads CASTPMDRGETQYF. CDR3 nucleotides: TGCGCCAGCACCCCAATGGATAGGGGCGAGACCCAGTACTTC.

The chain links TRBV19 to TRBJ2-7; maybe TRBD2 (6 bases). The germline CDR1 and CDR2 sequences are LNHDA and SQIVND (reference sequence). This CDR3 has 16 amino acids. V gave up 5 bases and J gave up 0 bases, with 17 bases separating them. The CDR3 DNA reads TGTGCCAGTAGTCCAGGGCCTAGCGTAAGCTCCTACGAGCAGTACTTC. It is translated as CASSPGPSVSSYEQYF. Using reference TRBV19 and TRBJ2-7 for the parts outside the CDR3, the full variable domain is DGGITQSPKYLFRKEGQNVTLSCEQNLNHDAMYWYRQDPGQGLRLIYYSQIVNDFQKGDIAEGYSVSREKKESFPLTVTSAQKNPTAFYLCASSPGPSVSSYEQYFGPGTRLTVT.

Points on this clone: Other DNA variants within this sample encode the same CDR3. V is TRBV6-5 and J is TRBJ1-1, with unresolved D. The V end was cut by 6 bases, the J end by 0 bases, with 11 bases between. CDR1 is MNHEY, CDR2 SVGAGI, per germline. The CDR3 consists of 14 residues. CDR3 sequence (DNA): TGTGCCAGCAGACCCGCGGATCTGAACACTGAAGCTTTCTTT. Its translation is CASRPADLNTEAFF.

The chain is built from TRBV25-1 and TRBJ2-7; 9 bases align to TRBD1. This CDR3 is built from 14 residues. The J segment lost 4 bases and the V segment lost 4 bases, leaving 5 bases of the junction unmatched. Germline assignment: CDR1 MGHDK and CDR2 SYGVNS. In DNA form, the CDR3 reads TGTGCCAGCAGTGGGGACAGGGACTATTACGAGCAGTACTTC. Its translation is CASSGDRDYYEQYF.

The gene calls are TRBV6-1 and TRBJ2-3, with TRBD1 matching 8 bases. CDR1 is MNHNS and CDR2 is SASEGT in the germline V gene. V gave up 6 bases and J gave up 8 bases; unmatched junction bases: 13. This CDR3 has 15 amino acids. The CDR3 sequence is CASREDQGATSTQYF. The DNA of the CDR3 is TGTGCCAGCAGGGAGGATCAGGGGGCGACCTCTACGCAGTATTTT.

This sequence joins TRBV19 and TRBJ1-1; possibly TRBD1 for D (5 bases). Germline assignment: CDR1 LNHDA and CDR2 SQIVND (reference sequence). The CDR3 is 13 residues long. V was clipped by 4 bases and J by 7 bases, with 13 bases between them. The chain's CDR3 is CASSTQGGGEAFF. CDR3 nucleotides: TGTGCCAGTAGTACCCAGGGTGGCGGTGAAGCTTTCTTT. Full variable domain (missing parts from reference TRBV19 and TRBJ1-1): DGGITQSPKYLFRKEGQNVTLSCEQNLNHDAMYWYRQDPGQGLRLIYYSQIVNDFQKGDIAEGYSVSREKKESFPLTVTSAQKNPTAFYLCASSTQGGGEAFFGQGTRLTVV.

Written as DNA, the CDR3 is TGTGCCAGCAGCTTGGACAGCAATCAGCCCCAGCATTTT. As protein: CASSLDSNQPQHF. This chain connects TRBV5-8 to TRBJ1-5; D gene ambiguous. Trimming left V 0 bases short and J 1 base short, with 2 bases between. Germline V gene sequence: CDR1 SGHTS, CDR2 YDEGEE. The length of the CDR3 is 13 residues.

This clone has just a few counts. The J gene is TRBJ1-2, the V gene TRBV27, with D perhaps matching TRBD1 (5 bases). The V end lost 2 bases, the J end lost 6 bases, and 7 bases lay between the germline ends. CDR3 length: 12 residues. CDR1 and CDR2 from the germline V gene are MNHEY and SMNVEV (reference sequence). CDR3 sequence: CASSLKGDGYTF. In DNA, the CDR3 is TGTGCCAGCAGTTTAAAAGGGGATGGCTACACCTTC.

The rearrangement joins TRBV4-2 to TRBJ2-3, with D uncertain. Germline CDR1 is LGHNA and CDR2 is YNFKEQ. The CDR3 length is 13 residues. V gave up 5 bases and J gave up 3 bases, with 9 bases separating them. CDR3 sequence reads: CASSSERTDTQYF. CDR3 coding DNA: TGTGCCAGCAGCTCGGAGAGGACAGATACGCAGTATTTT.

The chain has TRBV7-9 and TRBJ1-6; D is undetermined. This CDR3 has 14 residues. V gave up 1 base and J gave up 9 bases, with 10 bases separating them. Per the germline V gene, CDR1 is SEHNR and CDR2 is FQNEAQ (reference sequence). This CDR3 reads CASSLGVVSSPLHF. For the CDR3, the DNA is TGTGCCAGCAGCTTAGGTGTAGTTAGTTCACCCCTCCACTTT.

This chain links TRBV28 with TRBJ2-1; TRBD2 is a possible D gene (6 bases). Germline V CDR1 and CDR2: MDHEN, SYDVKM. With 6 bases removed from V and 7 bases from J, the gap between germline ends came to 10 bases. The CDR3 consists of 12 residues. The CDR3 DNA is TGTGCCAGCAGACGGACTATAAATGAGCAGTTCTTC. Its protein product is CASRRTINEQFF.

The chain has TRBV6-1 and TRBJ1-2, with TRBD1 as a possible D gene (5 bases). From germline, CDR1 is MNHNS and CDR2 SASEGT. V lost 3 bases to trimming and J lost 4 bases, with 18 bases between them. This CDR3 has 16 residues. CDR3 in DNA: TGTGCCAGCAGTGACCTCCCTGCGTGGGGGGGCTATGGCTACACCTTC. Protein sequence: CASSDLPAWGGYGYTF.

V gene TRBV4-1 combines with J gene TRBJ1-1, with TRBD1 as a possible D gene (5 bases). With 3 bases removed from V and 0 bases from J, the gap between germline ends came to 14 bases. CDR3 size: 16 residues. Germline loops: CDR1 MGHRA, CDR2 YSYEKL. In nucleotides, the CDR3 is TGCGCCAGCAGCCAGGCCTGGGACTTTATGAACACTGAAGCTTTCTTT. Protein sequence: CASSQAWDFMNTEAFF.

This clone came up once. CDR3 sequence (DNA): TGTGCCAGCAGTTACTCGATGGTGATGGGCGAGGTACGACTGTTTTTT. Its translation is CASSYSMVMGEVRLFF. The V call is TRBV6-5, the J call TRBJ1-4; D is unclear. This CDR3 is built from 16 residues. V was clipped by 0 bases and J by 13 bases, with 21 bases between them. Germline CDR1 reads MNHEY; CDR2 reads SVGAGI.

The gene calls are TRBV18 and TRBJ1-2; D unclear. Per germline, CDR1 KGHSH and CDR2 LQKENI. The CDR3 loop spans 15 amino acids. Between the trimmed V and J ends, which lost 0 bases and 1 base, there was a span of 9 bases. The CDR3 loop reads CASSPPNSRNYGYTF. In nucleotides, the CDR3 is TGTGCCAGCTCACCACCAAACAGCCGTAACTATGGCTACACCTTC.

This sequence joins TRBV5-1 and TRBJ2-3, with 7 bases matching TRBD2. V trimming: 4 bases; J trimming: 0 bases; junction bases outside the gene matches: 8. CDR3 length: 16 amino acids. Germline V lookup: CDR1 SGHRS, CDR2 YFSETQ. The CDR3 is CASSLPLAASTDTQYF. The CDR3 nucleotides are TGCGCCAGCAGCCTCCCTCTAGCGGCTAGCACAGATACGCAGTATTTT.

V and J are TRBV30 and TRBJ1-1, with 8 bases that match TRBD1. V lost 0 bases to trimming and J lost 3 bases; unmatched junction nucleotides: 3. There are 14 residues in the CDR3. Germline CDR1 GTSNPN, CDR2 SVGIG (reference sequence). CDR3 residues: CAWSVTGGDTEAFF. Here the CDR3 DNA reads TGTGCCTGGAGTGTAACAGGGGGGGACACTGAAGCTTTCTTT.